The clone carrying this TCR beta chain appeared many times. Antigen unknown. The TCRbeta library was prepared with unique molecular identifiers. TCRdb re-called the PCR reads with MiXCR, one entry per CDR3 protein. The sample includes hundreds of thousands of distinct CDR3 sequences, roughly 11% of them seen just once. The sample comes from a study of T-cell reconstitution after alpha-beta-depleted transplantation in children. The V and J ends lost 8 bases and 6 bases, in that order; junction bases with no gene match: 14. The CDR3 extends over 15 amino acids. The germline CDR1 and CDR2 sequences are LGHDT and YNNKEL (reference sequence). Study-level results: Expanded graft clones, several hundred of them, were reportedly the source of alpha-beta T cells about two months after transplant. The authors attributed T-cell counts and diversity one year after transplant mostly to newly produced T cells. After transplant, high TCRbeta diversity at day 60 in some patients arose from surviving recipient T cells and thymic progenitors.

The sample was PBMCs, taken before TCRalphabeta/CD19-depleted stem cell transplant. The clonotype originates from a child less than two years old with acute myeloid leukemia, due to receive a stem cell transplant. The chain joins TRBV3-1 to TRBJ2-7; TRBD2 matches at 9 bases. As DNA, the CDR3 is TGTGCCAGCGCCCCCAGGCTAGCGGGACGGTTCGAGCAGTACTTC. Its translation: CASAPRLAGRFEQYF.